The 14 T cell receptor beta chains given below trace back to one sample, sequenced in a study of blood T cell repertoires in COVID-19. Clones were read by immunoSEQ multiplex PCR, and TCRdb kept only the in-frame ones, dropping some. The sample has fewer than 350,000 clones, about nine tenths seen once. The sample was PBMCs or T cells enriched from blood (not recorded which). The receptors derive from a man between 60 and 75 years old who had recovered from COVID-19.

This chain joins TRBV9 and TRBJ1-2, with D maybe TRBD1 (5 bases). The CDR3 is 16 residues long. Per germline, CDR1 SGDLS and CDR2 YYNGEE. V was shortened by 3 bases and J by 3 bases, with 18 bases between the two germline ends. Here the CDR3 DNA reads TGTGCCAGCAGCGCCGACCTCAGGGTGATGGACTATGGCTACACCTTC. Translating gives CASSADLRVMDYGYTF.

CDR3 DNA sequence: TGCGCCAGCAGCCAGAGGTTTCGGGCAGATACGCAGTATTTT. It encodes CASSQRFRADTQYF. This chain connects TRBV4-1 to TRBJ2-3; D unclear. CDR1 MGHRA and CDR2 YSYEKL come from the germline V gene. The CDR3 spans 14 residues. The V gene lost 3 bases and the J gene lost 4 bases, with 11 bases spanning the gap.

V and J are TRBV2 and TRBJ2-3; 14 bases match TRBD2. This CDR3 is 16 amino acids long. The germline gives CDR1 SNHLY, CDR2 FYNNEI. J lost 5 bases, V lost 8 bases, and 9 bases had no gene match. The CDR3 DNA sequence: TGTGCCAGCCGCCGACTAGCGGGAGGGCCGATAGATACGCAGTATTTT. Translated, it gives CASRRLAGGPIDTQYF.

The chain couples TRBV28 to TRBJ2-2; 13 bases match TRBD2. Germline trimming cut 6 bases from V and 4 bases from J; bases unmatched to any gene: 5. The CDR3 runs 16 residues. Germline lookup yields CDR1 MDHEN and CDR2 SYDVKM. The CDR3: CASSHGLAGVTGELFF. CDR3 coding DNA: TGTGCCAGCAGCCACGGACTAGCGGGAGTCACCGGGGAGCTGTTTTTT. Variable domain in full (rest from reference TRBV28 and TRBJ2-2): DVKVTQSSRYLVKRTGEKVFLECVQDMDHENMFWYRQDPGLGLRLIYFSYDVKMKEKGDIPEGYSVSREKKERFSLILESASTNQTSMYLCASSHGLAGVTGELFFGEGSRLTVL.

The chain has TRBV18 and TRBJ1-6; D is ambiguous. The germline V gene has CDR1 KGHSH and CDR2 LQKENI. This CDR3 has 14 amino acids. The V and J ends lost 3 bases and 7 bases respectively, with 10 bases between them. CDR3 bases: TGTGCCAGCTCACCCCAAAACAGCAATTCACCCCTCCACTTT. Translating gives CASSPQNSNSPLHF.

V is TRBV15 and J is TRBJ1-6, with 9 positions matching TRBD1. There are 15 residues in the CDR3. Trimming cost V 3 bases and J 10 bases; bases outside gene matches: 7. CDR1 and CDR2 (germline): LNHNV, YYDKDF (reference sequence). This CDR3 is CATSRKGQGKSPLHF. The DNA of the CDR3 is TGTGCCACCAGCAGGAAGGGACAGGGAAAATCACCCCTCCACTTT.

The J gene is TRBJ1-6, the V gene TRBV6-4; D might be TRBD1 (5 bases). CDR3 length: 15 amino acids. Per the germline V gene, CDR1 is MRHNA and CDR2 is SNTAGT. Trimming stripped 0 bases from V and 9 bases from J, with 12 bases between. The CDR3 sequence: CASSDSEGQGSPLHF. The CDR3 region has the DNA TGTGCCAGCAGTGACTCGGAAGGGCAGGGTTCACCCCTCCACTTT.

This chain connects TRBV29-1 to TRBJ2-5; D is perhaps TRBD1 (5 bases). The germline V and J ends were trimmed by 6 bases and 4 bases, with 12 bases remaining between them. From germline, CDR1 is SQVTM and CDR2 ANQGSEA. The CDR3 length is 12 residues. The CDR3 region is CSVIQGAETQYF. In DNA form, the CDR3 reads TGCAGCGTGATACAAGGGGCAGAGACCCAGTACTTC.

This clone showed up just a few times. The chain uses TRBV7-2 and TRBJ2-2; TRBD2 matches 7 bases. V shed 1 base and J 4 bases; nucleotides not matched to a gene: 6. The germline gives CDR1 SGHTA, CDR2 FQGNSA. The CDR3 totals 16 residues. The CDR3, as DNA: TGTGCCAGCAGCTTAGGCGGGAGCAAGGGCACCGGGGAGCTGTTTTTT. Its protein product is CASSLGGSKGTGELFF. The variable domain in full, with the rest retrieved from reference TRBV7-2 and TRBJ2-2, is GAGVSQSPSNKVTEKGKDVELRCDPISGHTALYWYRQSLGQGLEFLIYFQGNSAPDKSGLPSDRFSAERTGGSVSTLTIQRTQQEDSAVYLCASSLGGSKGTGELFFGEGSRLTVL.

The CDR3 DNA reads as TGCGCCAGCACCCCATCACAGGCAACTAATGAAAAACTGTTTTTT. Amino acids: CASTPSQATNEKLFF. The chain couples TRBV4-1 to TRBJ1-4, with D possibly matching TRBD1 (5 bases). This CDR3 region has 15 residues. Germline V gene lookup returns CDR1 MGHRA and CDR2 YSYEKL. V gave up 7 bases and J gave up 0 bases, with 12 bases separating them.

The rearrangement uses TRBV24-1 and TRBJ1-5, with a tentative D call TRBD1 (5 bases). This CDR3 has 13 residues. The germline gives CDR1 KGHDR, CDR2 SFDVKD. Trimming removed 5 bases at V and 7 bases at J, with 11 bases between. The DNA of the CDR3 is TGTGCCACCAGTGGCACGGGGGACCAGCCCCAGCATTTT. It yields the protein CATSGTGDQPQHF.

The chain is built from TRBV28 and TRBJ1-1, with 7 bases fitting TRBD1. CDR1 MDHEN and CDR2 SYDVKM come from the germline V gene. The CDR3 is 12 residues long. V shed 7 bases, J shed 10 bases, and the junction held 9 bases outside the gene matches. CDR3 sequence (DNA): TGTGCCAGCACCTGGGACAGAGCGACAGCTTTCTTT. It yields the protein CASTWDRATAFF.

This clone was recorded only once. This rearrangement joins TRBV3-1 (or the pseudogene TRBV3-2) to TRBJ1-5; D gene unclear. CDR1 and CDR2 (germline): LGHDT, YNNKEL (reference sequence). V dropped 4 bases and J dropped 2 bases, with 9 bases sitting between them. The CDR3 extends over 14 amino acids. The CDR3 protein is CASSPVGGNQPQHF. The CDR3 DNA follows: TGTGCCAGCAGCCCAGTGGGCGGCAATCAGCCCCAGCATTTT.

The chain combines TRBV28 with TRBJ1-5; 7 bases fit TRBD1. Trimming removed 6 bases from V and 3 bases from J; junction bases left unmatched: 5. This CDR3 comprises 14 residues. In germline, CDR1 is MDHEN, CDR2 SYDVKM. In DNA form, the CDR3 reads TGTGCCAGCAGAAAGGGACAGATCAATCAGCCCCAGCATTTT. Translating gives CASRKGQINQPQHF.